The table lists the clone carrying this T cell receptor beta chain with many counts. As yet, its antigen is unknown. Authors of the study amplified TCR beta CDR3 regions from RNA transcripts. During a first-round RT-PCR of the TCR CDR3, the HTBI primer set was used. TCRdb redid the calling of the multiplex PCR reads with MiXCR, one entry per CDR3 protein. The profile shows around 570,000 distinct CDR3 sequences, 15% to 20% of them singletons. Exclusion followed for patients with uncontrolled infection, other autoimmune disease, pregnancy or lactation. The diagnoses drew upon clinical symptoms, serum thyroxine and TRAb, thyroid ultrasound and orbital computed tomography. Cells are PBMCs isolated from around 9.4 ml of fresh blood. V shed 5 bases, J shed 3 bases, and the junction held 3 bases outside the gene matches. Germline V gives CDR1 SGHTA, CDR2 FQGNSA. CDR3 length equals 14 residues. This sample is drawn from a study of T cells in Graves' hyperthyroidism and ophthalmopathy.

Study-wide results and limits: With a median lead of around 6.7 months before onset, the model predicted ophthalmopathy.

Sequencing was performed on blood. This chain links TRBV7-2 with TRBJ2-3; 9 bases map to TRBD1. The receptor was isolated from a man aged 35 to 55 with Graves' ophthalmopathy. DNA for the CDR3: TGTGCCAGCAGCCTCGACAGGGGGACAGATACGCAGTATTTT. This translates into CASSLDRGTDTQYF. Full variable domain (missing parts from reference TRBV7-2 and TRBJ2-3): GAGVSQSPSNKVTEKGKDVELRCDPISGHTALYWYRQSLGQGLEFLIYFQGNSAPDKSGLPSDRFSAERTGGSVSTLTIQRTQQEDSAVYLCASSLDRGTDTQYFGPGTRLTVL.